Many counts were recorded for the clone carrying this T cell receptor (beta chain). These data originate in a study of Graves' ophthalmopathy and Graves' hyperthyroidism. Germline V gives CDR1 SGHTS, CDR2 YDEGEE. The CDR3 extends over 12 amino acids. V lost 2 bases to trimming and J lost 9 bases, with 11 bases between them. The authors amplified TCR beta CDR3 regions from RNA transcripts. Second-round multiplex PCR came after a first-round RT-PCR that employed HTBI primers. TCRdb reprocessed the multiplex PCR reads with MiXCR, giving one entry per CDR3 protein. This table holds some 170,000 distinct CDR3 sequences, roughly two fifths found once. Active ophthalmopathy (CAS at least 3, NOSPECS at least 4), lasting under 3 months. Fresh peripheral blood, around 10 ml, was the PBMC source.

The chain couples TRBV5-8 to TRBJ1-1; no clear D gene. The sample was peripheral blood. The clonotype was recovered from a man aged 30-40 years with Graves' ophthalmopathy. CDR3 in amino acids: CASSFLLPQAFF. Written as DNA, the CDR3 is TGTGCCAGCAGCTTTTTACTCCCCCAAGCTTTCTTT.